The T cell receptor (beta chain) under discussion was sequenced for a study of blood T cell repertoires in COVID-19. On the study more broadly: Acute and convalescent COVID-19 samples came from the United States, Italy and Spain. Sources were T cells, B-cell-depleted T cells, or PBMCs; the material itself was cDNA or gDNA.

In regard to this clone: At one end, the junction sequence differs from germline, possibly due to a read error.

The CDR3 runs to 13 residues. Germline loops: CDR1 SGHAT, CDR2 FQNNGV. Original processing methods: For nucleated cells, counts were estimated from reference gene primer amplification. The method was immunoSEQ multiplex PCR; TCRdb's version includes in-frame clones alone and lacks a portion of them. That table furnishes V, J and clone size, whereas the DNA furnished D and trimming. The sample lists some 150,000 clones, roughly 90% occurring once. The rearrangement joins TRBV11-2 to TRBJ1-2; tentative D call: TRBD1 (6 bases). Sample: peripheral blood. The sequence came from a human donor in a cohort sampled during active COVID-19. The DNA of the CDR3 is TGTGCCAGCAGCTACCTGTCCCGGGACATGGCCTTCTTC. As protein: CASSYLSRDMAFF.